Sequencing of this T cell receptor beta chain was carried out in a study of cytomegalovirus exposure and HLA in healthy donors. Study overall: Genetic ancestry analysis placed under 90% of the approximately 400 donors that were genotyped in the Caucasian-associated cluster. Notes on the study in general: Overall, some 160 TCR beta chains were annotated as cytomegalovirus-associated. It was only CMV serostatus that was available as immune exposure information. Follow-up analysis found HLA locus-dependent TCR association rates, highest for DRB1 and lowest for HLA-C.

CDR1 is GTSNPN and CDR2 is SVGIG in the germline V gene (reference sequence). This CDR3 is 16 amino acids long. Trimming removed 0 bases at V and 3 bases at J, with 12 bases between. Vbeta (60) and Jbeta (13) primers were used in the PCR. Produced via immunoSEQ multiplex PCR; TCRdb's table is partial and in-frame only. This sample has 200,000 or so clones, with approximately 81% found just once. Regarding this clone: Its antigen is undetermined.

Material: PBMCs. This receptor was identified in a boy aged 5-17 years in good health and CMV-seronegative. This chain connects TRBV30 to TRBJ2-6; the D gene is possibly TRBD1 (6 bases). The CDR3 DNA reads TGTGCCTGGAGTGTAGGGGCAGGGGATGGGGCCAACGTCCTGACTTTC. Translation: CAWSVGAGDGANVLTF.